This T cell receptor beta chain was captured in a study of blood T cell repertoires in COVID-19. The participants were between about 18 and 95 years old and came from some 25 US areas. Cohort allocation depended upon clinical history that participants reported. With 6 bases clipped from V and 3 bases from J, the junction kept 6 bases outside the gene matches. CDR3 size: 14 residues. The germline V gene has CDR1 ENHRY and CDR2 SYGVKD. This clone was counted only a few times. The method was immunoSEQ multiplex PCR; TCRdb's version includes in-frame clones alone and lacks a portion of them. The sample carries more than 200,000 clones, approximately 86% recorded once.

The source material was PBMCs or T cells enriched from blood (not recorded which). The chain couples TRBV10-3 to TRBJ1-1, with 8 positions matching TRBD1. This clonotype was obtained from a woman between 45 and 65 years old who had recovered from COVID-19. CDR3 coding DNA: TGTGCCATCAGCCCCAACAGGGGGGACACTGAAGCTTTCTTT. It is translated as CAISPNRGDTEAFF.